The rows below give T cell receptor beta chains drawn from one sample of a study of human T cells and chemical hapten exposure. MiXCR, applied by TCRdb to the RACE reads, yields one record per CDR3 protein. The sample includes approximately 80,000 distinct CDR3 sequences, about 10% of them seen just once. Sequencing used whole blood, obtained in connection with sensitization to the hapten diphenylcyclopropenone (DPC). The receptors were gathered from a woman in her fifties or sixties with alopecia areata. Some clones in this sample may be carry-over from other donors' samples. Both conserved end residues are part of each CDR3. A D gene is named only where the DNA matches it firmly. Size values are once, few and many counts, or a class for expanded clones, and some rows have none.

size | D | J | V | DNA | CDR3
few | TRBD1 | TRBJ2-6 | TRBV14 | TGTGCCAGCAGCCAAGATCACAGGGGCCCTTTCTCTGGGGCCAACGTCCTGACTTTC | CASSQDHRGPFSGANVLTF
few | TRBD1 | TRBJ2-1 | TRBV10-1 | TGCGCCAGCAGCGAACCGGGACAGGGCAATGAGCAGTTCTTC | CASSEPGQGNEQFF
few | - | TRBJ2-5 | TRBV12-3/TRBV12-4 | TGTGCCAGCAGTTTCATTCCGATCCAAGAGACCCAGTACTTC | CASSFIPIQETQYF
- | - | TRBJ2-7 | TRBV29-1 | TGCAGCGGAACGACTGACGCAGAGCAGTACTTC | CSGTTDAEQYF
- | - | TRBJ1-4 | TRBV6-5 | TGTGCCAGCAGTTACTCGATCGCCCGTATTAATGAAAAACTGTTTTTT | CASSYSIARINEKLFF
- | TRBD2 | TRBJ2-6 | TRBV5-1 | TGCGCCAGCAGCAAAGGACTAGCGGGTGCCTCTGGGGCCAACGTCCTGACTTTC | CASSKGLAGASGANVLTF
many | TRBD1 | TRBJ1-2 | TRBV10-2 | TGCGCCAGCAGCTGGCTAGGGGGCTCTGGCTACACCTTC | CASSWLGGSGYTF
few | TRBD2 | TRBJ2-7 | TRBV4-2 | TGTGCCAGCAGCCAAGCTAGCGGAAAGACCTACGAGCAGTACTTC | CASSQASGKTYEQYF
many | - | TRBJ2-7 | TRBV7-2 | TGTGCCAGCAGCTATGAGCCCCTTTACGAGCAGTACTTC | CASSYEPLYEQYF
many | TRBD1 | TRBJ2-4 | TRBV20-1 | TGCAGTGCTATAGACAGGGCGAGGGCCAAAAACATTCAGTACTTC | CSAIDRARAKNIQYF
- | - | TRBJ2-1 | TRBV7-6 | TGTGCCAGCAGCTTGGGACCCCTGAGTGTGAATGAGCAGTTCTTC | CASSLGPLSVNEQFF
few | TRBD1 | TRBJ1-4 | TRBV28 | TGTGCCAGCAGTTCTTCCGGGACAGGGATGGAAAAACTGTTTTTT | CASSSSGTGMEKLFF
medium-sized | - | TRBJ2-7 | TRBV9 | TGTGCCAGCAGTCTTGCAGGGAGCGGCGAGCAGTACTTC | CASSLAGSGEQYF
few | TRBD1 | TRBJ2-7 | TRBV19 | TGTGCCAGTAGTTTTCGACAGGGCGCGAACGAGCAGTACTTC | CASSFRQGANEQYF
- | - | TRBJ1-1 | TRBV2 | TGTGCCAGCTGGCGGGACACTGAAGCTTTCTTT | CASWRDTEAFF
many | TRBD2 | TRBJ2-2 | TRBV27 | TGTGCCAGCAGTTCCAGCGGGAGAGCGAACACCGGGGAGCTGTTTTTT | CASSSSGRANTGELFF
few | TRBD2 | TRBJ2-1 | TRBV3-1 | TGTGCCAGCAGCCGACTAGCGGGATCCTACAATGAGCAGTTCTTC | CASSRLAGSYNEQFF
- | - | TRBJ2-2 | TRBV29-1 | TGCAGCGTTGTAAAATGGTCCACCGGGGAGCTGTTTTTT | CSVVKWSTGELFF
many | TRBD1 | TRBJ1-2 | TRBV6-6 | TGTGCCAGCAGCGCCGGGACAGAGGCCCTTGACTATGGCTACACCTTC | CASSAGTEALDYGYTF
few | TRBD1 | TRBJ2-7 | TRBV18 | TGTGCCAGCTCACCAGGCTTTGGACAGGGGAGGACCTACGAGCAGTACTTC | CASSPGFGQGRTYEQYF
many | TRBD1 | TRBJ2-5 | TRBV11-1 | TGTGCCAGCCACCGGGACAGGGGTTCCGAGCCCCAGTACTTC | CASHRDRGSEPQYF
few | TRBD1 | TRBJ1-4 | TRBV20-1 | TGCAGTGCCAGGGGGACAGTCGATGAAAAACTGTTTTTT | CSARGTVDEKLFF
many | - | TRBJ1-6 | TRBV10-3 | TGTGCCATCAGTGGGACTGGGCAAGGCCACTCACCCCTCCACTTT | CAISGTGQGHSPLHF
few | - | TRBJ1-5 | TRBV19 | TGTGCCAGTACCGATAGCAATCAGCCCCAGCATTTT | CASTDSNQPQHF
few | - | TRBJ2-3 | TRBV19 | TGTGCCAGTAGTCAAGGGAGACGACTGAGGCCTACAGATACGCAGTATTTT | CASSQGRRLRPTDTQYF
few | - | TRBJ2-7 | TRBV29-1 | TGCAGCGTCGTCGGCTACTCGGGGCAAGTGGACGAGCAGTACTTC | CSVVGYSGQVDEQYF
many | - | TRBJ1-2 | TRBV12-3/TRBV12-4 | TGTGCCAGCAGTTACAGGGATGTGGGCGGCTACACCTTC | CASSYRDVGGYTF
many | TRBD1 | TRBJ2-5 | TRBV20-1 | TGCAGTGCGCCCCGGGACAGAGAAGAGACCCAGTACTTC | CSAPRDREETQYF
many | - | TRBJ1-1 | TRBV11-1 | TGTGCCAGCAGTTTTAACGCCGGGACGGGTTCCGAAGCTTTCTTT | CASSFNAGTGSEAFF
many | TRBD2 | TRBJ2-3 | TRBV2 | TGTGCCAGCAGTCTTACCTCGCGGGGGGGTACAGATACGCAGTATTTT | CASSLTSRGGTDTQYF
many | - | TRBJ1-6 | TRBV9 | TGTGCCAGCAGCGTAGATGTGATTCGAAATTCACCCCTCCACTTT | CASSVDVIRNSPLHF
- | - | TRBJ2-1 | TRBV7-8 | TGTGCCAGCAGCTTGCTTTTCGTGGATGAGCAGTTCTTC | CASSLLFVDEQFF
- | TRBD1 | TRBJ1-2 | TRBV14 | TGTGCCAGCAGCCAAGACCGGACAGGGGGGTATGGCTACACCTTC | CASSQDRTGGYGYTF
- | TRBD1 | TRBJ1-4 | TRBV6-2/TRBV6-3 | TGTGCCAGCAGCAGGGACAGCGCAACTAATGAAAAACTGTTTTTT | CASSRDSATNEKLFF
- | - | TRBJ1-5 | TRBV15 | TGTGCCACCAGCAGAGACAATCAGCCCCAGCATTTT | CATSRDNQPQHF
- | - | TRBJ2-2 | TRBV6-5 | TGTGCCAGCAGTCCCCCAAGCCGGGACATAATCCCCACCGGGGAGCTGTTTTTT | CASSPPSRDIIPTGELFF
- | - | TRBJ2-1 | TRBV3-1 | TGTGCCAGCAGCCACGGAGACTATGTCAATGAGCAGTTCTTC | CASSHGDYVNEQFF
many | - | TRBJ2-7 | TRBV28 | TGTGCCAGCAGTTTCCCTTTGGTATTGGATTCCTACGAGCAGTACTTC | CASSFPLVLDSYEQYF
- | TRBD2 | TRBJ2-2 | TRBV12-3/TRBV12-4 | TGTGCCAGCAGATATAGCGGGAGTGGTCGCTGGGAGCTGTTTTTT | CASRYSGSGRWELFF
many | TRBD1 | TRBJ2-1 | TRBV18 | TGTGCCAGCTCACCACCAGATCGACAGGGGCACAATGAGCAGTTCTTC | CASSPPDRQGHNEQFF
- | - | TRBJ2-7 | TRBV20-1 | TGCAGTGCTAGCGGAGAGGGTACATACGAGCAGTACTTC | CSASGEGTYEQYF